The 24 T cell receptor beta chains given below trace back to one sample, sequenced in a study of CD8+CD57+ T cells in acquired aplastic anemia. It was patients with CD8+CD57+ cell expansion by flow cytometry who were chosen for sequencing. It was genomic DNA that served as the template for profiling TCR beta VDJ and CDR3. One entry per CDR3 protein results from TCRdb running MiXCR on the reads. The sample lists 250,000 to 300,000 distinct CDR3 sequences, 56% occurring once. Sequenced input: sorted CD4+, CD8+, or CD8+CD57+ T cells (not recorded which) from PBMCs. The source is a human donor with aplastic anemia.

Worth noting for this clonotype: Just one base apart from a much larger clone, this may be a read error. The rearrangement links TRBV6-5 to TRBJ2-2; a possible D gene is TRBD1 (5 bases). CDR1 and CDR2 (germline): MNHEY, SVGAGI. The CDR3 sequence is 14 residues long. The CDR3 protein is CASSYQGNTAELFF. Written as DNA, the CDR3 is TGTGCCAGCAGTTATCAGGGTAACACCGCGGAGCTGTTTTTT.

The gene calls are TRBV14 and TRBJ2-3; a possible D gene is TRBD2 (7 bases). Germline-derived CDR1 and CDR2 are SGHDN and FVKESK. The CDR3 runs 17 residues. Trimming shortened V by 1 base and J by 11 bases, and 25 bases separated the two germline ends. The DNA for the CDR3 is TGTGCCAGCAGCCAAGCTCCGGCCCAGCGAGGGGGGGAGGAGCAGTATTTT. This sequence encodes CASSQAPAQRGGEEQYF.

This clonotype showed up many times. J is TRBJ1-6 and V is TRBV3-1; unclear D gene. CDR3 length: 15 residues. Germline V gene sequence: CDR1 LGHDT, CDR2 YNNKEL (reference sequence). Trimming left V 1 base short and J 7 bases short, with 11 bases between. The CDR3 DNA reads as TGTGCCAGCAGCCAAGGAAGTGCCTTCAATTCACCCCTCCACTTT. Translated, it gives CASSQGSAFNSPLHF.

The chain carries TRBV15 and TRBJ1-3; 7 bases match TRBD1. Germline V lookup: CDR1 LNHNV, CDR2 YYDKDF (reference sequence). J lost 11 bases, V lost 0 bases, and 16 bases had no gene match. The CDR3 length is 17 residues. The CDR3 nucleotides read TGTGCCACCAGCAGAGATAAAGTTGTATCCGGGACAGAGCCCATATATTTT. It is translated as CATSRDKVVSGTEPIYF.

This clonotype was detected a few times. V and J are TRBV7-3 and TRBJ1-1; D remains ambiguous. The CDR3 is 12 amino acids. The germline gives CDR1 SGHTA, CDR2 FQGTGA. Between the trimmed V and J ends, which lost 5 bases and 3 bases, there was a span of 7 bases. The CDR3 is CASSNVDTEAFF. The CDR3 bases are TGTGCCAGCAGCAACGTGGACACTGAAGCTTTCTTT.

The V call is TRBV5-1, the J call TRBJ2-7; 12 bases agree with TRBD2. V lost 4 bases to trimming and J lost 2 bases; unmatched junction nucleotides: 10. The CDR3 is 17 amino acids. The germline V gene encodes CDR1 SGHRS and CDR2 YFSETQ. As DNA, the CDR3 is TGCGCCAGCAGCCGGCTAGCGGGAGGGCTCGATACCTACGAGCAGTACTTC. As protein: CASSRLAGGLDTYEQYF.

The CDR3 DNA sequence: TGTGCCAGCAGTGGCGGGCAACAGGCCGGTAATCAGCCCCAGCATTTT. This encodes CASSGGQQAGNQPQHF. The V gene is TRBV6-1, the J gene TRBJ1-5; D is perhaps TRBD1 (5 bases). The ends were cut back, 4 bases at V and 4 bases at J, with 17 bases in the middle. CDR3 length: 16 amino acids. Germline-derived CDR1 and CDR2 are MNHNS and SASEGT.

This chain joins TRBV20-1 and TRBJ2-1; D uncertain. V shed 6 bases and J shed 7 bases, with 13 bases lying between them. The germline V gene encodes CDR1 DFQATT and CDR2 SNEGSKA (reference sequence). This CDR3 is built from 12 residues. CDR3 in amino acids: CSAKTGLNEQFF. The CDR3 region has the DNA TGCAGTGCCAAGACTGGGCTGAATGAGCAGTTCTTC.

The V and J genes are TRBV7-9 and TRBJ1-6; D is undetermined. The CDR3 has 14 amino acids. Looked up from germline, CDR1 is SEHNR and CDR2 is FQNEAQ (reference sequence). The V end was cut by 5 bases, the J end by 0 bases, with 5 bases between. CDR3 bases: TGTGCCAGCAGCCCTGCCTCCTATAATTCACCCCTCCACTTT. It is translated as CASSPASYNSPLHF.

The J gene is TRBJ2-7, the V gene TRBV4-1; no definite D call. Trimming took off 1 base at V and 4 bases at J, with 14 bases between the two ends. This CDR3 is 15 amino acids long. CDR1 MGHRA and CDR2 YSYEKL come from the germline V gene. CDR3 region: CASSQAPGSRYEQYF. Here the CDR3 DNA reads TGCGCCAGCAGCCAAGCCCCGGGCTCCCGATACGAGCAGTACTTC.

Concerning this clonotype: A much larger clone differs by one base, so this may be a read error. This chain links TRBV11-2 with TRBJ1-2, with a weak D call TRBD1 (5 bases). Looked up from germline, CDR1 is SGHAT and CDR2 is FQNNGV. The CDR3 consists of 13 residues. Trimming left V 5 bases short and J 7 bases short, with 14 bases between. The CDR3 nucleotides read TGTGCCAGCAGCGTCAGGGTCGGCGGTGGCTACACCTTC. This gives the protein CASSVRVGGGYTF.

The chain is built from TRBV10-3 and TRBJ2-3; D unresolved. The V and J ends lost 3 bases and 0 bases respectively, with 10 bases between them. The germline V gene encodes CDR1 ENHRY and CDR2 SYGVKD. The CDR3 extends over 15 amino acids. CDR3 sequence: CAISDSSSSTDTQYF. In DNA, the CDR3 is TGTGCCATCAGTGACAGCTCATCTAGCACAGATACGCAGTATTTT.

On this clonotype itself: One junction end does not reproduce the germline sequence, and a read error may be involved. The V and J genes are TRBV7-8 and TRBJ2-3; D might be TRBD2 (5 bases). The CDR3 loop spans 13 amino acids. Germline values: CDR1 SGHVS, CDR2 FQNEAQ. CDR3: CAGSGLSSMKQYF. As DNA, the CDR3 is TGTGCCGGCAGCGGACTGAGCAGCATGAAGCAGTATTTT.

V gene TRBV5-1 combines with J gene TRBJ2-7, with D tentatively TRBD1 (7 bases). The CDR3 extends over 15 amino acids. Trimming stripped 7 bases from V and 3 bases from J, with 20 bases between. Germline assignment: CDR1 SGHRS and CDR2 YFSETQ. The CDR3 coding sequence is TGCGCCAGCGCCGCGCAGGAGGGGGCGGGCTACGAGCAGTACTTC. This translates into CASAAQEGAGYEQYF.

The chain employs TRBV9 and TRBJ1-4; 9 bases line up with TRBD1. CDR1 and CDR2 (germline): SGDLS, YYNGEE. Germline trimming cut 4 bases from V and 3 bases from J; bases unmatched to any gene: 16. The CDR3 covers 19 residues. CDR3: CASSQASWGTGTSNEKLFF. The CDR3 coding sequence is TGTGCCAGCAGCCAAGCCTCTTGGGGGACAGGGACTTCTAATGAAAAACTGTTTTTT.

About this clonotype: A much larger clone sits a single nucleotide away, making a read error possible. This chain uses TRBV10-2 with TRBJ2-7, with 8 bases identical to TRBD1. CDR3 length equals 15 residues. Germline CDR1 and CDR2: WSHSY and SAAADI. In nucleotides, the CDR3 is TGCGCCAGCAGTGAGTCGAGGGCAGGGGGCAACGAGCAGCACTTC. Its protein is CASSESRAGGNEQHF.

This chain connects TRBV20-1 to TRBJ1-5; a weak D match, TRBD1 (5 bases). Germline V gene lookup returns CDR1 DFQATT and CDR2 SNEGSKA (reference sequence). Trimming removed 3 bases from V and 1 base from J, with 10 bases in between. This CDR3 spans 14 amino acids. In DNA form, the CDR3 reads TGCAGTGCTAGTGACAGCGGGAGCAATCAGCCCCAGCATTTT. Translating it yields CSASDSGSNQPQHF.

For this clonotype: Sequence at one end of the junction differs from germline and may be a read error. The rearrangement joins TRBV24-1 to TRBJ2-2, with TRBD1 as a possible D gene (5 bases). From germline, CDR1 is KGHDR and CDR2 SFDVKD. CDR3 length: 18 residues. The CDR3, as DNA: TGTGCCACCAGTGATTACCCCCAGTGGAAGGGGAACATCGGGGAGCTGTTTTTT. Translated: CATSDYPQWKGNIGELFF.

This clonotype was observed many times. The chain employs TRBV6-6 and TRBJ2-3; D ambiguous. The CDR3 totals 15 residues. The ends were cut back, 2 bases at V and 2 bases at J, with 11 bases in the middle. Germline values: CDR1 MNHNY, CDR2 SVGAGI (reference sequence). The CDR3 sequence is CASSYPGQSTDTQYF. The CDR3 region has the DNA TGTGCCAGCAGTTACCCCGGGCAGTCCACAGATACGCAGTATTTT.

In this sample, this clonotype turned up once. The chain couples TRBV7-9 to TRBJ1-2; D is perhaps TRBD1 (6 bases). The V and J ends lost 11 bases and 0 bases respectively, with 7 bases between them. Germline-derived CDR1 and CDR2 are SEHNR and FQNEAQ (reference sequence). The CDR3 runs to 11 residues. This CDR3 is CAGQSNYGYTF. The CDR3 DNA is TGTGCCGGACAGTCTAACTATGGCTACACCTTC.

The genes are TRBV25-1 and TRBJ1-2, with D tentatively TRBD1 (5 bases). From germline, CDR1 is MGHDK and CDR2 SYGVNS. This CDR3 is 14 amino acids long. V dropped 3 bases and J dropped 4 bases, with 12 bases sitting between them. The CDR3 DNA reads TGTGCCAGCAGTGAGACCGGGACGGGCTATGGCTACACCTTC. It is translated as CASSETGTGYGYTF.

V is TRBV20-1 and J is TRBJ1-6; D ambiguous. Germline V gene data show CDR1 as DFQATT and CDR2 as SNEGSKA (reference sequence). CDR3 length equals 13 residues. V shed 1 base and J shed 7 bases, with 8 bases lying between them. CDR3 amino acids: CSARVDINSPLHF. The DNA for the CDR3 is TGCAGTGCTAGAGTAGATATAAATTCACCCCTCCACTTT.

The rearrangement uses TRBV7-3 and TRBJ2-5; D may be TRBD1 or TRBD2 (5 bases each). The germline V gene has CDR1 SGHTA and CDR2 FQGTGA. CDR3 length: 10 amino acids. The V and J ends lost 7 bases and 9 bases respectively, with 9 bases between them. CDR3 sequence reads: CASTPGPQYF. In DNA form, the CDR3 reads TGTGCCAGCACCCCGGGGCCCCAGTACTTC.

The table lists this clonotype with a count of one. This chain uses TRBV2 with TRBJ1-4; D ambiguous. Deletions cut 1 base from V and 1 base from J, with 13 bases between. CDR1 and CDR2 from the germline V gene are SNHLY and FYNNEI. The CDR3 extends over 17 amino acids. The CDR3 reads CASSEERLGRTNEKLFF. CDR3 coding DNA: TGTGCCAGCAGTGAAGAGCGCCTCGGTAGAACTAATGAAAAACTGTTTTTT.